This note documents a single T cell receptor (beta chain) sequence. The data were taken from a study of immune characterization of retroperitoneal liposarcoma. TCRdb independently ran MiXCR on the PCR reads; one entry per CDR3 protein. The repertoire holds 7,900 or so distinct CDR3 sequences, with roughly two fifths as singletons. The CDR3 is 13 residues long. Germline CDR1 is MNHNS and CDR2 is SASEGT. Input material: tumor tissue. J is TRBJ2-1 and V is TRBV6-1; D remains unclear. The DNA end is a closer match to TRBJ2-7, so the J assignment may be wrong. The clonotype originates from a male donor with retroperitoneal liposarcoma. CDR3 residues: CASFAPAGSEQYF. The CDR3 DNA reads as TGTGCCAGCTTCGCACCCGCCGGCAGTGAGCAGTACTTC.